One sample yielded the 8 T cell receptor beta chains listed below, sequenced in a study of blood T cell repertoires in COVID-19. Libraries were prepared by immunoSEQ multiplex PCR; TCRdb keeps only in-frame clonotypes and omits some of them. The table shows over 350,000 clones, with about 88% occurring only once. Input material: PBMCs or T cells enriched from blood (not recorded which). The receptor source for this set is a woman aged 18-29 years who had recovered from COVID-19.

The chain links TRBV6-5 to TRBJ1-5, with 7 nucleotides matching TRBD1. This CDR3 has 14 amino acids. Losses at the gene ends were 4 bases for V and 6 bases for J; bases not matched to a gene: 6. Germline CDR1 is MNHEY and CDR2 is SVGAGI. DNA for the CDR3: TGTGCCAGCAGTTCTCGACAGGGAGGTCAGCCCCAGCATTTT. Residues: CASSSRQGGQPQHF.

The chain employs TRBV21-1 and TRBJ2-2; the table's D call of TRBD2 was not tested on the DNA. TRBV21-1 is a recognized pseudogene. The CDR3 runs 15 residues. CDR3 amino acids: CASSSQHGDTGELFF. The CDR3 DNA sequence: TGTGCCAGCAGCTCCCAACACGGAGACACCGGGGAGCTGTTTTTT.

V and J are TRBV3-1 (or the pseudogene TRBV3-2) and TRBJ2-3; TRBD2 might be the D (5 bases). Germline CDR1 is LGHDT and CDR2 is YNNKEL (reference sequence). This CDR3 region has 11 residues. V lost 4 bases to trimming and J lost 7 bases, with 6 bases between them. The CDR3 sequence: CASSPGNTQYF. The CDR3 nucleotides are TGTGCCAGCAGCCCCGGGAATACGCAGTATTTT.

The chain is built from TRBV30 and TRBJ2-1; 11 nucleotides align to TRBD2. This CDR3 has 18 residues. In germline, CDR1 is GTSNPN, CDR2 SVGIG (reference sequence). V lost 2 bases, J lost 0 bases, and 9 bases stayed unmatched. The CDR3 loop reads CAWSSSGGHLSSYNEQFF. The CDR3, as DNA: TGTGCCTGGAGTTCTAGCGGGGGGCATCTGAGCTCCTACAATGAGCAGTTCTTC.

The chain uses TRBV11-2 and TRBJ1-1; 8 bases line up with TRBD1. V shed 2 bases and J 5 bases; nucleotides not matched to a gene: 4. Germline CDR1 and CDR2: SGHAT and FQNNGV. The CDR3 is 14 amino acids. The DNA for the CDR3 is TGTGCCAGCAGCTTACAGGGGGCGAGGACTGAAGCTTTCTTT. It is translated as CASSLQGARTEAFF.

The CDR3 nucleotides read TGTGCCAGTAGTGCAGGATTGGCCTACGAGCAGTACTTC. Amino acid sequence: CASSAGLAYEQYF. The chain links TRBV19 to TRBJ2-7; D ambiguous. V was shortened by 5 bases and J by 2 bases, with 10 bases between the two germline ends. CDR3 length equals 13 residues. CDR1 is LNHDA, CDR2 SQIVND, per germline (reference sequence).

The rearrangement links TRBV9 to TRBJ2-5, with 7 bases that match TRBD1. V gave up 3 bases and J gave up 2 bases; unmatched junction bases: 10. Germline CDR1 SGDLS, CDR2 YYNGEE. This CDR3 has 16 amino acids. The CDR3, as DNA: TGTGCCAGCAGCGAAAACAGGGGTATATGGCAAGAGACCCAGTACTTC. Encoded protein: CASSENRGIWQETQYF.

This clone has just a few counts. The chain links TRBV9 to TRBJ1-6; a weak D match, TRBD1 (6 bases). V lost 0 bases, J lost 13 bases, and 17 bases lay in between. This CDR3 comprises 15 residues. CDR1 and CDR2 from the germline V gene are SGDLS and YYNGEE. CDR3 region: CASSVGGGGSDPLHF. In DNA, the CDR3 is TGTGCCAGCAGCGTAGGGGGAGGGGGAAGTGATCCCCTCCACTTT.